This entry describes one T cell receptor (beta chain). Its antigen is undetermined. This sample is part of a study of shared clonotypes between healthy human individuals. Notes on the study in general: Non-shared clonotypes displayed generation probabilities falling below those of clonotypes present in all four donors. Memory subsets generally showed lower estimated richness than naive subsets. Roughly 5% was the fraction of naive CD4 clonotypes found shared across a handful of donors.

The CDR3 totals 18 residues. Germline V gene data show CDR1 as MDHEN and CDR2 as SYDVKM. V lost 5 bases, J lost 7 bases, and 27 bases lay in between. The test was conducted at deep level. TCRdb's table, derived via immunoSEQ multiplex PCR, lists solely in-frame clones and lacks some. The data contain a few million clones, around 90% of them singletons. Sample: naive CD4+ T cells from PBMCs. Regarding subset: CD45RA+ positively selected. The chain recombines TRBV28 with TRBJ1-5; D gene unclear. This receptor was obtained from a man aged 18 to 30 in good health. Some clones in this sample may be carry-over from other donors' samples. CDR3: CASSPPRRTARGGQPQHF. In DNA, the CDR3 is TGTGCCAGCAGTCCTCCCCGTAGGACGGCGCGGGGAGGACAGCCCCAGCATTTT.